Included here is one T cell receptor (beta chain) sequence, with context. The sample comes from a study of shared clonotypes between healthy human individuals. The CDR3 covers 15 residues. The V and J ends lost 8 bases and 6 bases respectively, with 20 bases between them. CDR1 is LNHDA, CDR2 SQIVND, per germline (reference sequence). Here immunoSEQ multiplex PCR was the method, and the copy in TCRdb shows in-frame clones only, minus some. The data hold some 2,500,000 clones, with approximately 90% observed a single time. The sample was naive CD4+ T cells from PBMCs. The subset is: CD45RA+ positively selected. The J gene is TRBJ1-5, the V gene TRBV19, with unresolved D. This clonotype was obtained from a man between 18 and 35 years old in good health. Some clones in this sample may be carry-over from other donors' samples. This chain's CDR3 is CASGYIKGWSQPQHF. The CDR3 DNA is TGTGCCAGTGGTTACATCAAAGGATGGAGTCAGCCCCAGCATTTT.